The 14 T cell receptor beta chains listed next were all sequenced from one sample in a study of cytomegalovirus exposure and HLA in healthy donors (dated by TCRdb to between 2016 and 2019). The library was made by the immunoSEQ multiplex PCR assay. A mixture of 60 forward primers for TCR Vbeta segments and 13 reverse primers for TCR Jbeta segments was used in the multiplex PCR. TCRdb took this table from immuneACCESS and kept in-frame rearrangements with V and J called. Such tables lack part of the clones; where checked against another copy, unresolved V genes explain under half of the gap, and the rest is unexplained. In this sample the table shows under 150,000 clones, 79% of which occur a single time. The top ten constitute approximately 4.3% of the sample. Sequencing was done on a sample of PBMCs. These receptors all come from a young man in good health and CMV-seropositive.

V usage is TRBV5-1 and J usage is TRBJ2-1, with 13 positions matching TRBD2. The CDR3 length is 16 residues. After removal of 4 bases from V and 8 bases from J, the junction contained 9 bases not matched to a gene. From germline, CDR1 is SGHRS and CDR2 YFSETQ. The CDR3 is CASSPLGLAGLDEQFF. The CDR3 DNA sequence: TGCGCCAGCAGCCCCCTGGGACTAGCGGGATTGGATGAGCAGTTCTTC.

This rearrangement joins TRBV19 to TRBJ1-6; a weak D match, TRBD1 (6 bases). The germline V gene encodes CDR1 LNHDA and CDR2 SQIVND (reference sequence). Between the trimmed V and J ends, which lost 2 bases and 10 bases, there was a span of 18 bases. The CDR3 has 16 residues. The CDR3 loop reads CASSITTAGASSPLHF. The CDR3 nucleotides are TGTGCCAGTAGTATAACAACCGCGGGGGCCTCGTCACCCCTCCACTTT.

The chain is built from TRBV7-3 and TRBJ2-1; TRBD2 is a possible D gene (5 bases). The ends were cut back, 0 bases at V and 5 bases at J, with 14 bases in the middle. Looked up from germline, CDR1 is SGHTA and CDR2 is FQGTGA. This CDR3 comprises 16 residues. The CDR3 loop is CASSLTFHPGNNEQFF. CDR3 DNA: TGTGCCAGCAGCTTAACGTTCCACCCCGGGAACAATGAGCAGTTCTTC.

This sequence joins TRBV7-9 and TRBJ1-2; D call uncertain. Germline CDR1 reads SEHNR; CDR2 reads FQNEAQ (reference sequence). This CDR3 comprises 15 residues. V lost 1 base and J 0 bases, leaving 9 bases between the germline ends. Here the CDR3 reads CASSLDTGANYGYTF. The DNA for the CDR3 is TGTGCCAGCAGCTTAGACACTGGAGCTAACTATGGCTACACCTTC.

The rearrangement links TRBV30 to TRBJ2-1; tentatively, D is TRBD2 (6 bases). Germline values: CDR1 GTSNPN, CDR2 SVGIG (reference sequence). The CDR3 consists of 13 residues. The ends were cut back, 3 bases at V and 6 bases at J, with 12 bases in the middle. CDR3 residues: CAWSQTSRNEQFF. CDR3 sequence (DNA): TGTGCCTGGAGCCAGACTAGTCGCAATGAGCAGTTCTTC. The variable domain in full, with the rest retrieved from reference TRBV30 and TRBJ2-1, is SQTIHQWPATLVQPVGSPLSLECTVEGTSNPNLYWYRQAAGRGLQLLFYSVGIGQISSEVPQNLSASRPQDRQFILSSKKLLLSDSGFYLCAWSQTSRNEQFFGPGTRLTVL.

This chain joins TRBV25-1 and TRBJ2-5, with 10 bases aligning to TRBD1. V lost 7 bases to trimming and J lost 4 bases; unmatched junction nucleotides: 15. The CDR3 covers 17 residues. The germline V gene encodes CDR1 MGHDK and CDR2 SYGVNS. CDR3 protein: CASTKSGVGQGGETQYF. Written as DNA, the CDR3 is TGTGCCAGCACCAAATCTGGGGTAGGACAGGGGGGAGAGACCCAGTACTTC. Based on the CDR3 plus reference TRBV25-1 and TRBJ2-5, the full variable domain is EADIYQTPRYLVIGTGKKITLECSQTMGHDKMYWYQQDPGMELHLIHYSYGVNSTEKGDLSSESTVSRIRTEHFPLTLESARPSHTSQYLCASTKSGVGQGGETQYFGPGTRLLVL.

The chain carries TRBV5-6 and TRBJ2-7, with 9 bases lining up with TRBD1. V lost 4 bases to trimming and J lost 2 bases; unmatched junction nucleotides: 4. This CDR3 spans 14 amino acids. Germline loops: CDR1 SGHDT, CDR2 YYEEEE. CDR3 nucleotides: TGTGCCAGCAGCACCGACAGGGGGGCCTACGAGCAGTACTTC. This sequence encodes CASSTDRGAYEQYF.

This clone was detected once. The chain uses TRBV4-2 and TRBJ2-7, with 8 bases aligning to TRBD2. Germline V lookup: CDR1 LGHNA, CDR2 YNFKEQ. The V gene end was trimmed by 4 bases and the J gene end by 3 bases; junction bases not matched to a gene: 14. This CDR3 region has 17 residues. The CDR3 sequence is CASSRHRPSGGDYEQYF. The CDR3, as DNA: TGTGCCAGCAGCCGCCATCGACCAAGCGGGGGAGACTACGAGCAGTACTTC.

Concerning this clone: Other DNA sequences in the same sample also yield this CDR3. J is TRBJ2-5 and V is TRBV4-2, with 13 bases aligning to TRBD2. V was pared by 4 bases and J by 4 bases, with 3 bases of the junction left unmatched. CDR3 length: 15 amino acids. Germline loops: CDR1 LGHNA, CDR2 YNFKEQ. CDR3 protein: CASSPLAGGPETQYF. The DNA of the CDR3 is TGTGCCAGCAGCCCACTAGCGGGGGGGCCAGAGACCCAGTACTTC.

The chain has TRBV7-9 and TRBJ2-3; possible D gene TRBD1, 6 bases. This CDR3 contains 17 residues. Germline assignment: CDR1 SEHNR and CDR2 FQNEAQ (reference sequence). The V and J ends lost 5 bases and 1 base respectively, with 19 bases between them. The CDR3 DNA follows: TGTGCCAGCAGCCCAGAATGGGGCAGGGGCGGCACAGATACGCAGTATTTT. Translated: CASSPEWGRGGTDTQYF.

The chain couples TRBV28 to TRBJ2-2; 8 nucleotides align to TRBD1. This CDR3 spans 17 amino acids. The trim removed 1 base at V and 8 bases at J, leaving 12 bases unmatched. CDR1 is MDHEN, CDR2 SYDVKM, per germline. The CDR3 nucleotides are TGTGCCAGCAGTTTATATCCCCGGACAGGGAACATTGGGGAGCTGTTTTTT. It yields the protein CASSLYPRTGNIGELFF.

The V and J genes are TRBV14 and TRBJ2-7; unclear D gene. The CDR3 covers 13 residues. Germline lookup yields CDR1 SGHDN and CDR2 FVKESK. The ends were cut back, 4 bases at V and 5 bases at J, with 12 bases in the middle. CDR3: CASSPFVYDEQYF. CDR3 DNA: TGTGCCAGCAGCCCATTCGTCTATGACGAGCAGTACTTC.

The chain recombines TRBV7-8 with TRBJ2-1, with D tentatively TRBD2 (5 bases). V was trimmed by 2 bases and J by 9 bases, leaving 29 bases between them. Looked up from germline, CDR1 is SGHVS and CDR2 is FQNEAQ. The CDR3 extends over 19 amino acids. This chain's CDR3 is CASSLYGSALASSETEQFF. The CDR3 DNA sequence: TGTGCCAGCAGCTTATATGGTTCTGCCTTGGCTAGCTCGGAAACTGAGCAGTTCTTC. Full variable domain (rest looked up from reference TRBV7-8 and TRBJ2-1): GAGVSQSPRYKVAKRGQDVALRCDPISGHVSLFWYQQALGQGPEFLTYFQNEAQLDKSGLPSDRFFAERPEGSVSTLKIQRTQQEDSAVYLCASSLYGSALASSETEQFFGPGTRLTVL.

CDR3 protein: CASSLVSQGRLEQYF. CDR3 DNA: TGTGCCAGCAGCTTAGTCAGTCAGGGCCGTCTCGAGCAGTACTTC. The chain links TRBV7-2 to TRBJ2-7; maybe TRBD1 (5 bases). CDR1 and CDR2 from the germline V gene are SGHTA and FQGNSA. V was cut by 1 base and J by 6 bases, with 16 bases left in between. The CDR3 totals 15 residues.